These 21 T cell receptor beta chains were sequenced from one sample in a study of blood T cell repertoires in COVID-19. Profiling relied on immunoSEQ multiplex PCR, and the TCRdb table lists in-frame clones only, not all of them. The table has about 300,000 clones, just under 90% seen once. Sequences were obtained from peripheral blood. These receptor sequences come from a woman in her twenties or thirties with COVID-19, enrolled during active disease.

V is TRBV7-2 and J is TRBJ2-3, with 7 bases aligning to TRBD2. CDR3 length: 16 amino acids. CDR1 is SGHTA, CDR2 FQGNSA, per germline. The V and J ends lost 2 bases and 5 bases, in that order; junction bases with no gene match: 10. Here the CDR3 reads CASSLIAGVVGDTQYF. The CDR3 DNA follows: TGTGCCAGCAGCTTAATTGCGGGGGTAGTCGGAGATACGCAGTATTTT.

V is TRBV7-2 and J is TRBJ2-3, with D unresolved. Trimming removed 5 bases from V and 0 bases from J, with 3 bases in between. The germline V gene has CDR1 SGHTA and CDR2 FQGNSA. This CDR3 is 12 amino acids long. CDR3 sequence reads: CASSASTDTQYF. The DNA of the CDR3 is TGTGCCAGCAGCGCGAGCACAGATACGCAGTATTTT. The variable domain in full, with the rest retrieved from reference TRBV7-2 and TRBJ2-3, is GAGVSQSPSNKVTEKGKDVELRCDPISGHTALYWYRQSLGQGLEFLIYFQGNSAPDKSGLPSDRFSAERTGGSVSTLTIQRTQQEDSAVYLCASSASTDTQYFGPGTRLTVL.

V gene TRBV28 combines with J gene TRBJ1-5, with TRBD1 matching over 11 bases. V trimming: 7 bases; J trimming: 4 bases; junction bases outside the gene matches: 6. CDR3 length equals 15 residues. The germline gives CDR1 MDHEN, CDR2 SYDVKM. The CDR3 loop is CASTRRDRGNQPQHF. In DNA, the CDR3 is TGTGCCAGCACCCGAAGGGACAGGGGGAATCAGCCCCAGCATTTT.

The J gene is TRBJ1-2, the V gene TRBV6-6; tentative D call: TRBD1 (5 bases). CDR1 is MNHNY, CDR2 SVGAGI, per germline (reference sequence). The CDR3 spans 14 residues. Between the trimmed V and J ends, which lost 6 bases and 5 bases, there was a span of 16 bases. The CDR3: CASSQGEAPYGYTF. CDR3 DNA: TGTGCCAGCAGCCAAGGGGAGGCCCCATATGGCTACACCTTC.

V and J are TRBV29-1 and TRBJ1-4, with D maybe TRBD1 (6 bases). The length of the CDR3 is 16 residues. V lost 4 bases and J lost 8, with 23 bases in between. Germline CDR1 reads SQVTM; CDR2 reads ANQGSEA. The CDR3 sequence: CSVGGGKDSLDEKLFF. The CDR3 DNA follows: TGCAGCGTTGGAGGGGGAAAAGATTCACTAGACGAAAAACTGTTTTTT.

The chain has TRBV7-6 and TRBJ1-3; no reliable D call. This CDR3 region has 15 residues. V shed 4 bases and J shed 2 bases, with 12 bases lying between them. Germline CDR1 reads SGHVS; CDR2 reads FNYEAQ. DNA of the CDR3: TGTGCCAGCAGCTCATCGAGGGCGGCTGGAAACACCATATATTTT. Translated, it gives CASSSSRAAGNTIYF.

This sequence joins TRBV13 and TRBJ2-3, with 13 bases identical to TRBD2. The V gene's germline CDR1 is PRHDT and CDR2 FYEKMQ (reference sequence). V shed 5 bases and J 8 bases; nucleotides not matched to a gene: 10. The CDR3 has 16 residues. This chain's CDR3 is CASSQPLAGGHITQYF. CDR3 DNA sequence: TGTGCCAGCAGCCAGCCACTAGCGGGGGGGCATATTACGCAGTATTTT.

Remarks on this clone: An end of the junction differs from the germline gene, which may be a read error. This chain uses TRBV11-2 with TRBJ1-2; tentatively, D is TRBD1 (5 bases). Germline loops: CDR1 SGHAT, CDR2 FQNNGV. The CDR3 has 13 residues. The CDR3 DNA is TGTGCCAGCAGCTCCCGGGGTCGGGGGAGGTCGGCCTTC. Its protein product is CASSSRGRGRSAF.

The chain employs TRBV7-2 and TRBJ1-5; 7 bases line up with TRBD1. The germline V gene encodes CDR1 SGHTA and CDR2 FQGNSA. With V trimmed by 4 bases and J by 5 bases, 2 bases remained unmatched. CDR3 length equals 13 residues. The CDR3 DNA follows: TGTGCCAGCAGCTCCAGGGGGGATCAGCCCCAGCATTTT. This sequence encodes CASSSRGDQPQHF.

The CDR3, as DNA: TGTGCCAGCAGCTATTCGGGGACAGGGGGCACTGAAGCTTTCTTT. Amino acid sequence: CASSYSGTGGTEAFF. This chain connects TRBV7-9 to TRBJ1-1; 11 nucleotides line up with TRBD1. Losses at the gene ends were 4 bases for V and 4 bases for J; bases not matched to a gene: 5. Germline CDR1 is SEHNR and CDR2 is FQNEAQ (reference sequence). This CDR3 is 15 amino acids long. Full variable domain (rest looked up from reference TRBV7-9 and TRBJ1-1): DTGVSQNPRHKITKRGQNVTFRCDPISEHNRLYWYRQTLGQGPEFLTYFQNEAQLEKSRLLSDRFSAERPKGSFSTLEIQRTEQGDSAMYLCASSYSGTGGTEAFFGQGTRLTVV.

The chain links TRBV7-2 to TRBJ1-5, with TRBD1 matching over 7 bases. After removal of 5 bases from V and 6 bases from J, the junction contained 7 bases not matched to a gene. The CDR3 consists of 14 residues. The V gene's germline CDR1 is SGHTA and CDR2 FQGNSA. Here the CDR3 DNA reads TGTGCCAGCAGCCCGGGACAGATGTTTCAGCCCCAGCATTTT. This encodes CASSPGQMFQPQHF.

The J gene is TRBJ1-5, the V gene TRBV10-3, with D tentatively TRBD1 (6 bases). Germline loops: CDR1 ENHRY, CDR2 SYGVKD. The CDR3 spans 13 residues. V gave up 2 bases and J gave up 5 bases, with 7 bases separating them. The CDR3 nucleotides are TGTGCCATCAGTGAGGGGACACATCAGCCCCAGCATTTT. It yields the protein CAISEGTHQPQHF.

The chain links TRBV6-5 to TRBJ2-5; D uncertain. Germline V gene data show CDR1 as MNHEY and CDR2 as SVGAGI. The CDR3 sequence is 13 residues long. V gave up 5 bases and J gave up 5 bases, with 12 bases separating them. The CDR3 reads CASSIEETETQYF. The CDR3 bases are TGTGCCAGCAGTATTGAGGAGACGGAGACCCAGTACTTC.

The chain combines TRBV30 with TRBJ2-2; weak D call: TRBD1 (6 bases). CDR3 length equals 14 residues. In germline, CDR1 is GTSNPN, CDR2 SVGIG (reference sequence). V was clipped by 7 bases and J by 5 bases, with 17 bases between them. DNA of the CDR3: TGTGCCTACAACCAGGGGTGGGGGACCGGGGAGCTGTTTTTT. This codes for CAYNQGWGTGELFF.

Here the CDR3 reads CASSQDRGQGPGYTF. As DNA, the CDR3 is TGTGCCAGCAGCCAAGATAGAGGACAGGGGCCTGGCTACACCTTC. V is TRBV4-2 and J is TRBJ1-2; TRBD1 matches at 9 bases. The V gene's germline CDR1 is LGHNA and CDR2 YNFKEQ. Germline trimming cut 0 bases from V and 7 bases from J; bases unmatched to any gene: 6. CDR3 size: 15 residues.

This clone appeared many times. The V call is TRBV6-2 or TRBV6-3, the J call TRBJ1-5; TRBD1 matches 10 bases. In germline, CDR1 is MNHEY, CDR2 SVGEGT. CDR3 length: 15 amino acids. J gave up 4 bases and V 4 bases, and 4 bases lay outside the gene matches. The CDR3 DNA sequence: TGTGCCAGCAGTTTTTGGACAGGGGGAAATCAGCCCCAGCATTTT. Residues: CASSFWTGGNQPQHF.

V and J are TRBV29-1 and TRBJ1-5, with TRBD1 matching over 7 bases. The germline CDR1 and CDR2 sequences are SQVTM and ANQGSEA. Unmatched junction bases numbered 4, after V lost 5 bases and J lost 3 bases. The CDR3 sequence is 13 residues long. The CDR3 loop reads CSVLQGSNQPQHF. The CDR3 DNA reads as TGCAGCGTTTTACAGGGGTCCAATCAGCCCCAGCATTTT. Full variable domain (missing parts from reference TRBV29-1 and TRBJ1-5): SAVISQKPSRDICQRGTSLTIQCQVDSQVTMMFWYRQQPGQSLTLIATANQGSEATYESGFVIDKFPISRPNLTFSTLTVSNMSPEDSSIYLCSVLQGSNQPQHFGDGTRLSIL.

V is TRBV5-1 and J is TRBJ1-3; 7 nucleotides agree with TRBD1. CDR3 length: 14 amino acids. Germline assignment: CDR1 SGHRS and CDR2 YFSETQ. The trim removed 3 bases at V and 3 bases at J, leaving 3 bases unmatched. The DNA for the CDR3 is TGCGCCAGCAGCTCGACAGGGCTTGGAAACACCATATATTTT. This gives the protein CASSSTGLGNTIYF.

The genes are TRBV5-5 and TRBJ1-2; weak D call: TRBD1 (6 bases). The CDR3 loop spans 14 amino acids. In germline, CDR1 is SGHKS, CDR2 YYEKEE (reference sequence). V lost 4 bases to trimming and J lost 4 bases, with 14 bases between them. CDR3 amino acids: CASSPSDSVYGYTF. The CDR3 DNA follows: TGTGCCAGCAGCCCCTCGGACAGCGTCTATGGCTACACCTTC.

CDR3 DNA sequence: TGTGCCAGCAGTGTAGGACTAGCGCTCGAGGGAGAGACCCAGTACTTC. This gives the protein CASSVGLALEGETQYF. The gene calls are TRBV2 and TRBJ2-5; 9 nucleotides line up with TRBD2. The CDR3 extends over 16 amino acids. Germline values: CDR1 SNHLY, CDR2 FYNNEI. V dropped 4 bases and J dropped 4; count of bases not matched to a gene: 10.

The V call is TRBV9, the J call TRBJ2-1; 10 bases are shared with TRBD1. The CDR3 consists of 15 residues. Germline-derived CDR1 and CDR2 are SGDLS and YYNGEE. V trimming: 4 bases; J trimming: 5 bases; junction bases outside the gene matches: 6. In nucleotides, the CDR3 is TGTGCCAGCAGCAAGGGGACAGGGGTACACAATGAGCAGTTCTTC. Its protein product is CASSKGTGVHNEQFF.